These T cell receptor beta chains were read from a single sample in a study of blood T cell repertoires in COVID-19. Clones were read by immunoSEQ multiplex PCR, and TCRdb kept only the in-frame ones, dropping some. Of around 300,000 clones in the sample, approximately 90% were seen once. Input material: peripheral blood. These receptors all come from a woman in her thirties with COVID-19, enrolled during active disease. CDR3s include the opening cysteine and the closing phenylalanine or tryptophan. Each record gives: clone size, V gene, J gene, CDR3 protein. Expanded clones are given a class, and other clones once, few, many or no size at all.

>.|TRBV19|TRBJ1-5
CASSTQEGLKQPQHF
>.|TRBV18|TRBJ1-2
CASSPTGTGSSNYGYTF
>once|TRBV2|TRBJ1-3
CASTAENTIYF
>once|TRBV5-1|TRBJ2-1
CASSPRDSYNEQFF
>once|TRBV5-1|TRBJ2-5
CASSVGTNQETQYF
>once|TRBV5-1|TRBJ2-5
CASSAGGQTIETQYF
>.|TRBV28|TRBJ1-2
CASSAPGQASNYGYTF
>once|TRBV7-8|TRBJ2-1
CASSPGLASDEQFF
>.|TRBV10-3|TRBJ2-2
CAISPGLAGRCNTGELFF
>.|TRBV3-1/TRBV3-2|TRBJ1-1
CASSQADRNTEAFF
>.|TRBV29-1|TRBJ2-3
CSATEGGAADTQYF
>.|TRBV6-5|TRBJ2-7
CASILGTGAPYEQYF
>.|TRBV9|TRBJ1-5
CASSPSGSSNQPQHF
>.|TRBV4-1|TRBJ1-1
CASRPQGLQNTEAFF
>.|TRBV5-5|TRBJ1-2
CASSSESDWVYGYTF
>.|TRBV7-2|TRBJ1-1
CASSLGPGPNTEAFF
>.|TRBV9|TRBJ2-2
CASRAGLAGIGELFF
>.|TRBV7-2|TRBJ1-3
CASSATGNTIYF
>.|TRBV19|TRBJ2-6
CASFPKHLSGANVLTF
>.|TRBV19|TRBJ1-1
CASSSRGSGTEAFF
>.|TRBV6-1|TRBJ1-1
CASSEMTQMNTEAFF
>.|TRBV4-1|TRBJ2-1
CASSQEVAGEQFF
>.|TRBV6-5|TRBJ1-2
CASSYDGTRPLYGYTF
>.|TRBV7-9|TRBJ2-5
CASSPRGQGGKETQYF
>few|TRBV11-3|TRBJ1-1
CASSPPGRKAEAFF
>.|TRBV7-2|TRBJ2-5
CASSRTGGETQYF
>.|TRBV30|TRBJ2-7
CACSRVEGLEQYF
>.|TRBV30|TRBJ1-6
CAWIIKGVGNSPLHF